The 18 T cell receptor beta chains listed next were all sequenced from one sample in a study of blood T cell repertoires in COVID-19. Repertoires were generated with immunoSEQ multiplex PCR, while TCRdb's copy carries only in-frame clones and drops some. The sample contains under 300,000 clones, roughly 89% of which appear only once. The source material was PBMCs or T cells enriched from blood (not recorded which). The source is a woman aged 55-69 years who had recovered from COVID-19.

The genes are TRBV11-3 and TRBJ2-2; maybe TRBD1 (5 bases). CDR1 and CDR2 from the germline V gene are SGHNT and YENEEA. The CDR3 totals 15 residues. The V end lost 2 bases, the J end lost 5 bases, and 12 bases lay between the germline ends. Here the CDR3 reads CASSLRGRNTGELFF. The CDR3 DNA is TGTGCCAGCAGCTTAAGGGGTCGGAATACCGGGGAGCTGTTTTTT.

The chain employs TRBV11-2 and TRBJ1-1, with 7 bases matching TRBD1. Trimming at V came to 5 bases and at J to 5 bases, leaving 8 bases not matched to a gene. This CDR3 comprises 14 residues. Germline loops: CDR1 SGHAT, CDR2 FQNNGV. CDR3 residues: CASSEQGGRTEAFF. CDR3 sequence (DNA): TGTGCCAGCAGCGAGCAGGGGGGAAGGACTGAAGCTTTCTTT. Drawing the rest from reference TRBV11-2 and TRBJ1-1, the complete variable domain is EAGVAQSPRYKIIEKRQSVAFWCNPISGHATLYWYQQILGQGPKLLIQFQNNGVVDDSQLPKDRFSAERLKGVDSTLKIQPAKLEDSAVYLCASSEQGGRTEAFFGQGTRLTVV.

The chain has TRBV7-2 and TRBJ2-5; a possible D gene is TRBD1 (5 bases). With 5 bases removed from V and 5 bases from J, the gap between germline ends came to 24 bases. Germline V gene data show CDR1 as SGHTA and CDR2 as FQGNSA. CDR3 length: 17 amino acids. The CDR3 loop is CASSLLRAAEVRETQYF. As DNA, the CDR3 is TGTGCCAGCAGCCTACTCAGGGCGGCTGAGGTCCGGGAGACCCAGTACTTC.

Note on this clone: One end of the junction fails to match germline, which may point to a read error. The chain joins TRBV6-6 to TRBJ2-6; the match to TRBD1 covers 8 bases. The CDR3 covers 12 residues. Germline CDR1 is MNHNY and CDR2 is SVGAGI (reference sequence). In DNA, the CDR3 is TGTGCCAGCAGTTCTCCCCCGGACAGGGAGGCTTTC. Its translation is CASSSPPDREAF.

V is TRBV5-1 and J is TRBJ1-4; a weak D match, TRBD1 (5 bases). CDR1 is SGHRS and CDR2 is YFSETQ in the germline V gene. The ends were cut back, 0 bases at V and 4 bases at J, with 7 bases in the middle. This CDR3 is built from 14 residues. The CDR3, as DNA: TGCGCCAGCAGCTTGGGCAGGGTTAATGAAAAACTGTTTTTT. Its translation is CASSLGRVNEKLFF.

The chain is built from TRBV12-3 or TRBV12-4 and TRBJ2-3; no reliable D call. This CDR3 region has 13 residues. V lost 3 bases to trimming and J lost 3 bases, with 7 bases between them. The CDR3 coding sequence is TGTGCCAGCAGTTTGCTAGAAACAGATACGCAGTATTTT. This translates into CASSLLETDTQYF.

V is TRBV11-2 and J is TRBJ2-5; D perhaps matches TRBD1 (6 bases). Germline CDR1 SGHAT, CDR2 FQNNGV. The CDR3 contains 16 residues. Trimming stripped 5 bases from V and 4 bases from J, with 20 bases between. The CDR3 bases are TGTGCCAGCAGCCCGATGGACAGTTTTGCAGGAGAGACCCAGTACTTC. It codes for CASSPMDSFAGETQYF.

The rearrangement uses TRBV10-3 and TRBJ2-7, with 10 bases that match TRBD2. Germline assignment: CDR1 ENHRY and CDR2 SYGVKD. The V and J ends lost 2 bases and 2 bases, in that order; junction bases with no gene match: 6. The length of the CDR3 is 16 residues. The CDR3 DNA reads as TGTGCCATCAGTGAGCTTCCTAGCGGGAGACCCTACGAGCAGTACTTC. Its translation is CAISELPSGRPYEQYF.

This CDR3 is CASSLDTAGGLTETQYF. DNA of the CDR3: TGTGCCAGCAGCTTAGATACGGCGGGAGGGCTCACGGAGACCCAGTACTTC. The rearrangement links TRBV11-3 to TRBJ2-5; 9 bases line up with TRBD2. The junction had 10 bases not matched to a gene; V was cut back by 0 bases and J by 5 bases. Germline V gene lookup returns CDR1 SGHNT and CDR2 YENEEA. This CDR3 comprises 17 residues.

The CDR3 is CASSLVPGQPSYGYTF. CDR3 DNA: TGTGCCAGCAGCTTGGTGCCGGGACAGCCGTCCTATGGCTACACCTTC. The V gene is TRBV5-5, the J gene TRBJ1-2; 7 bases fit TRBD1. This CDR3 is 16 amino acids long. J was trimmed by 4 bases and V by 0 bases; bases with no gene match: 9. Per the germline V gene, CDR1 is SGHKS and CDR2 is YYEKEE (reference sequence). The whole variable domain, filled in from reference TRBV5-5 and TRBJ1-2, reads DAGVTQSPTHLIKTRGQQVTLRCSPISGHKSVSWYQQVLGQGPQFIFQYYEKEERGRGNFPDRFSARQFPNYSSELNVNALLLGDSALYLCASSLVPGQPSYGYTFGSGTRLTVV.

J is TRBJ2-7 and V is TRBV3-1 (or the pseudogene TRBV3-2); no clear D gene. V lost 3 bases and J lost 4, with 13 bases in between. Germline values: CDR1 LGHDT, CDR2 YNNKEL (reference sequence). This CDR3 contains 14 residues. The DNA of the CDR3 is TGTGCCAGCAGCCAGACATCTACCCTGTACGAGCAGTACTTC. It specifies CASSQTSTLYEQYF.

V usage is TRBV6-5 and J usage is TRBJ2-3; possible D gene TRBD2, 5 bases. This CDR3 has 12 amino acids. Trimming removed 6 bases from V and 6 bases from J, with 10 bases in between. Germline V gene lookup returns CDR1 MNHEY and CDR2 SVGAGI. The CDR3 DNA reads TGTGCCAGCAGCGACACGGGGGATACGCAGTATTTT. Amino acid sequence: CASSDTGDTQYF.

The CDR3, as DNA: TGTGCCAGCAGCTCCCAGGGGAACACTGAAGCTTTCTTT. Amino acid sequence: CASSSQGNTEAFF. This sequence joins TRBV6-5 and TRBJ1-1; D is perhaps TRBD1 (5 bases). The CDR3 has 13 residues. V lost 6 bases and J lost 1, with 9 bases in between. Germline V gene sequence: CDR1 MNHEY, CDR2 SVGAGI.

The chain has TRBV19 and TRBJ1-2; D is possibly TRBD1 (6 bases). Germline V gene sequence: CDR1 LNHDA, CDR2 SQIVND (reference sequence). V gave up 3 bases and J gave up 4 bases, with 15 bases separating them. The CDR3 spans 15 residues. CDR3 in DNA: TGTGCCAGTAGTATCGACAGGTCTCTAGGCTATGGCTACACCTTC. Protein sequence: CASSIDRSLGYGYTF.

In the case of this clone: In the same sample, other DNA sequences code for this CDR3. The CDR3 nucleotides read TGTGCCAGCAGCTTAGCCAGTTCCTACGAGCAGTACTTC. Translation: CASSLASSYEQYF. This chain links TRBV11-3 with TRBJ2-7; D gene ambiguous. Per germline, CDR1 SGHNT and CDR2 YENEEA. The CDR3 has 13 residues. V was pared by 1 base and J by 1 base, with 5 bases between.

The V call is TRBV5-8, the J call TRBJ1-4; D possibly corresponds to TRBD1 (6 bases). V lost 5 bases and J 6 bases, leaving 14 bases between the germline ends. Germline V gene data show CDR1 as SGHTS and CDR2 as YDEGEE. This CDR3 region has 14 residues. The CDR3 DNA follows: TGTGCCAGCAGGCCAGGGGAGATTGATGAAAAACTGTTTTTT. This translates into CASRPGEIDEKLFF.

V is TRBV5-4 and J is TRBJ2-5, with 7 bases that match TRBD1. CDR1 is SGHNT, CDR2 YYREEE, per germline (reference sequence). This CDR3 is 13 amino acids long. Unmatched junction bases numbered 1, after V lost 4 bases and J lost 1 base. CDR3 in amino acids: CASSRDSQETQYF. The CDR3 region has the DNA TGTGCCAGCAGCCGGGACAGCCAAGAGACCCAGTACTTC.

This chain links TRBV3-1 (or the pseudogene TRBV3-2) with TRBJ1-6; a possible D gene is TRBD1 (5 bases). The CDR3 extends over 16 amino acids. In germline, CDR1 is LGHDT, CDR2 YNNKEL (reference sequence). V lost 1 base to trimming and J lost 6 bases, with 13 bases between them. The CDR3 protein is CASSQGQPPVNSPLHF. In DNA form, the CDR3 reads TGTGCCAGCAGCCAAGGACAGCCTCCAGTTAATTCACCCCTCCACTTT.